The rows below give T cell receptor beta chains drawn from one sample of a study of T-cell memory formation after mild COVID-19. MiXCR, run by TCRdb on the 5' RACE reads, gives a single entry per CDR3 protein. The repertoire includes 450,000 or so distinct CDR3 sequences, roughly 20% of them detected once, and 8.4% sits in the top ten. Source material: PBMCs or a T cell subset sorted from them (not recorded which). Every receptor here comes from an adult woman who had mild COVID-19 (a few samples of this study predate the infection). Cell type and time point are not known. The CDR3 runs from the conserved cysteine through the conserved F or W. A D gene is named only where the DNA matches it firmly. Some rows mark clone size as missing; the rest say once, few, many or name a class of expanded clone.

abundance,j_gene,d_gene,v_gene,CDR3nt,CDR3aa
NA,TRBJ2-2,NA,TRBV12-3/TRBV12-4,TGTGCCAGCAGTTTCTGGTTAACTAGTGGTGGGGAGCTGTTTTTT,CASSFWLTSGGELFF
few,TRBJ1-1,NA,TRBV12-3/TRBV12-4,TGTGCCAGCAGCCCTCCTCGGGGTGAAGCTTTCTTT,CASSPPRGEAFF
NA,TRBJ2-1,TRBD2,TRBV20-1,TGCAGTGCTAGAGATATTAGCGGGAACAACAATGAGCAGTTCTTC,CSARDISGNNNEQFF
NA,TRBJ2-7,NA,TRBV5-1,TGCGCCAGCAGCTTTAGAGCGGGTGGCGAGCAGTACTTC,CASSFRAGGEQYF
NA,TRBJ2-3,NA,TRBV19,TGTGCCAGTACCCTCCGGGGACACTTCACAGATACGCAGTATTTT,CASTLRGHFTDTQYF
few,TRBJ2-3,NA,TRBV7-6,TGTGCCAGCAGCCCTCGCCAGAGGGGGACAGATACGCAGTATTTT,CASSPRQRGTDTQYF
NA,TRBJ2-1,NA,TRBV15,TGTGCCACCAGCAGAGATTTGCAGGGGAGTGAGCAGTTCTTC,CATSRDLQGSEQFF
few,TRBJ2-3,NA,TRBV24-1,TGTGCCACCAGTGATCCAGGCGGCCCTGATACGCAGTATTTT,CATSDPGGPDTQYF
NA,TRBJ2-5,TRBD1,TRBV5-1,TGCGCCAGCAGCTTGGAGGGGGCGGAGGAGACCCAGTACTTC,CASSLEGAEETQYF
few,TRBJ1-1,NA,TRBV21-1,TGTGCCAGCAGCACCTTACAGGGGCCTGAAGCTTTCTTT,CASSTLQGPEAFF
few,TRBJ2-3,TRBD2,TRBV6-1,TGTGCCAGCAGTGTCCTGGCGGGGGGCAGCACAGATACGCAGTATTTT,CASSVLAGGSTDTQYF
few,TRBJ2-7,NA,TRBV27,TGTGCCAGCAGCCCTGACAAGGGTTCCTACGAGCAGTACTTC,CASSPDKGSYEQYF
many,TRBJ2-1,TRBD1,TRBV7-3,TGTGCCAGCACTCCCGGGACAGGGACCAATGAGCAGTTCTTC,CASTPGTGTNEQFF
NA,TRBJ1-2,TRBD1,TRBV11-2,TGTGCCAGCAGCTTAGACCCGGGGACAGTGGAGGTTGGCTACACCTTC,CASSLDPGTVEVGYTF
few,TRBJ2-7,NA,TRBV4-1,TGCGCCAGCAGCCAAACGACCGCCTACGAGCAGTACTTC,CASSQTTAYEQYF
few,TRBJ2-7,NA,TRBV6-2/TRBV6-3,TGTGCCAGCAGTAACGCGGGACTGGAAGCCTACGAGCAGTACTTC,CASSNAGLEAYEQYF
NA,TRBJ2-2,TRBD1,TRBV12-3/TRBV12-4,TGTGCCAGCAGTCGCACAGACAGGGGGTACCCCGGGGAGCTGTTTTTT,CASSRTDRGYPGELFF
few,TRBJ2-3,TRBD1,TRBV29-1,TGCAGCGTTCAGGGGGCAGATACGCAGTATTTT,CSVQGADTQYF
NA,TRBJ2-5,TRBD1,TRBV20-1,TGCAGTGCTAGGACCCCTACAGGGGGCGGAGAGACCCAGTACTTC,CSARTPTGGGETQYF
few,TRBJ2-1,TRBD2,TRBV7-9,TGTGCCAGCAGCCAGGGGACTAGTGGCAATGAGCAGTTCTTC,CASSQGTSGNEQFF
few,TRBJ1-4,NA,TRBV12-3/TRBV12-4,TGTGCCAGCAGTCCCTACAGCATCAATGAAAAACTGTTTTTT,CASSPYSINEKLFF